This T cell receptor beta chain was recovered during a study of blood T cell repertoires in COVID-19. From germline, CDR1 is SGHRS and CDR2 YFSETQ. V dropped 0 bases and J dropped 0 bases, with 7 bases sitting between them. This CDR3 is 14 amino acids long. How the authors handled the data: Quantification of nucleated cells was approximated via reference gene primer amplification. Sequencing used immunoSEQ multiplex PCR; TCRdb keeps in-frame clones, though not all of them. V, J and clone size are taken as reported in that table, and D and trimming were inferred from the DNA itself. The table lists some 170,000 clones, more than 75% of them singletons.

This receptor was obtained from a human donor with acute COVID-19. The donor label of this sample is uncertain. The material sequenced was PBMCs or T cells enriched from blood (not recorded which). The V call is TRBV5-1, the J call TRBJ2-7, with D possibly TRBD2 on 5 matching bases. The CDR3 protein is CASSLVGSSYEQYF. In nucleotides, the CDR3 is TGCGCCAGCAGCTTGGTGGGGAGCTCCTACGAGCAGTACTTC.